The present entry profiles one T cell receptor (beta chain) with its context. Its specific antigen is unknown. Base qualities were left out, and no much larger clone turns up one base away. CDR3 length: 13 amino acids, cysteine to phenylalanine. Only CDR3 DNA remains: 39 bases, in frame from the first base. The junction carries 7 bases between V and J, which are trimmed by 0 bases and 7 bases respectively. Reading the germline V gene gives CDR1 SGHAT and CDR2 FQNNGV. TCRbeta CDR3 regions were amplified from genomic DNA using the immunoSEQ Assay, a bias-controlled multiplex PCR. Per the source publication's procedure: The number of nucleated cells in each sample was estimated from the amplification of reference gene primers within the assay. To quantify the absolute abundance of each unique TCRbeta CDR3 rearrangement, sequence reads were collapsed and filtered. Productive Simpson clonality was computed per sample as the square root of Simpson's diversity index over productive rearrangements. What TCRdb holds here is the immuneACCESS table cut down to in-frame rearrangements. Part of the clones is not present; checked against another copy, under half of the missing clones reflect an unresolved V gene, and the others are unexplained. D and trimming were read from the DNA, whereas the V and J calls and clone size are those reported in that table. This sample lists 150,000 to 200,000 clones; 85% to 90% were detected once. Under 3% of the sample is in the top ten clones.

Participants in the prospective study were enrolled through a virtual design, were aged about 18 to 89 years, and lived in under 25 United States geographic areas. In the prospective study, cohorts were assigned on the basis of participant-reported clinical history obtained from a screening survey and a study questionnaire. Each participant in the prospective study had whole blood, serum and a nasopharyngeal or oropharyngeal swab collected by mobile phlebotomists. Additional blood draws and questionnaires over an approximately 2-month period could optionally be provided by prospective study participants. Before DNA extraction, prospective study blood samples were shipped either frozen or at room temperature. The data originate from a study of blood T cell repertoires in COVID-19 (dated by TCRdb to about 2020). About the study as a whole: The collaborator samples originated in the United States, Italy and Spain and spanned the acute and convalescent phases of COVID-19. The prospective study material was composed of cDNA or gDNA derived from T cells, B-cell-depleted T cells, or PBMCs. Deeply sampled blood TCRbeta repertoires from subjects exposed to, actively infected with, or recovered from COVID-19 were included in the dataset. The repertoires were released in a freely available public database meant as a resource for research on the immune response to SARS-CoV-2. The samples were drawn from the first 160 participants of the ongoing ImmuneRACE study and from some 1,300 subjects provided by 6 global collaborators. The sample metadata nearly always contained a de-identified subject ID, COVID-19 status, age in years and sex. Where available, HLA class I and class II types were taken from metadata supplied by the sample provider and were not determined by assay-based typing. Overall study outcomes, separate from this receptor: The quantity of clinical and demographic metadata differed by source and by participant and was supplied without curation.

The sequencing input was PBMCs or T cells enriched from blood (not recorded which). The sequence joins TRBV11-2 to TRBJ1-5; TRBD1 is a possible D gene, resting on 6 matching bases. The receptor's source is a middle-aged woman with acute COVID-19. DNA sequence: TGTGCCAGCAGCTTAGACAGGGGCCAGCCCCAGCATTTT. Its translation reads: CASSLDRGQPQHF.